The clone carrying this T cell receptor beta chain was picked up a small number of times. Its antigen is as yet unknown. These data originate in a study of blood T cells in healthy people across ages. Study-wide findings and caveats: The unsorted PBMCs prevented any conclusive comparison of naive versus antigen-experienced cells. It was held that the diversity estimates obtained from one million T cells were underestimates. Donor CMV status was unknown, possibly confounding expanded clonotype changes.

It was with a sample-barcoded 5' primer and a J-beta primer mix that a second PCR of roughly 7 to 12 cycles was run. TCRdb recomputed calls from the 5' RACE reads with MiXCR, one row per CDR3 protein. The table has hundreds of thousands of distinct CDR3 sequences, 45% to 50% seen once. In germline, CDR1 is SGHRS, CDR2 YFSETQ. The CDR3 runs to 14 residues. V lost 3 bases and J 7 bases, leaving 16 bases between the germline ends. The sequenced sample was blood. The TCR sequence derives from a woman aged 55 to 70 in good health. This rearrangement joins TRBV5-1 to TRBJ2-5; D is possibly TRBD1 or TRBD2 (6 bases each). The CDR3 region has the DNA TGCGCCAGCAGCTGGAGGGACATGGGAGGGACCCAGTACTTC. Translating gives CASSWRDMGGTQYF.